One and the same sample provided the 5 T cell receptor beta chains below, sequenced in a study of blood T cell repertoires in COVID-19. The protocol was immunoSEQ multiplex PCR, while the TCRdb copy is restricted to in-frame clones and leaves out a portion. The repertoire holds approximately 210,000 clones, with about nine tenths as singletons. Sequences were obtained from peripheral blood. The receptors come from a man aged 65 to 85 with acute or convalescent COVID-19.

The chain combines TRBV11-2 with TRBJ2-5; 12 nucleotides match TRBD2. This CDR3 is 16 amino acids long. V shed 1 base and J 5 bases; nucleotides not matched to a gene: 5. Looked up from germline, CDR1 is SGHAT and CDR2 is FQNNGV. The CDR3: CASSLGLAGDGETQYF. The DNA of the CDR3 is TGTGCCAGCAGCTTAGGACTAGCGGGAGATGGGGAGACCCAGTACTTC.

V and J are TRBV18 and TRBJ1-2; possible D gene TRBD1, 6 bases. Germline V gene lookup returns CDR1 KGHSH and CDR2 LQKENI. V dropped 2 bases and J dropped 2 bases, with 9 bases sitting between them. The CDR3 is 14 residues long. CDR3 sequence (DNA): TGTGCCAGCTCACCAGGGGGCGGGAACTATGGCTACACCTTC. Protein: CASSPGGGNYGYTF.

Only a few counts were recorded for this clone. The chain recombines TRBV7-3 with TRBJ1-1; TRBD1 matches at 8 bases. J gave up 6 bases and V 5 bases, and 8 bases lay outside the gene matches. The CDR3 has 14 amino acids. CDR1 is SGHTA and CDR2 is FQGTGA in the germline V gene. The CDR3 spells CASSRGQGGAEAFF. The CDR3 DNA follows: TGTGCCAGCAGCCGCGGACAGGGCGGGGCTGAAGCTTTCTTT.

The chain uses TRBV5-1 and TRBJ2-7, with 12 bases that match TRBD2. This CDR3 is built from 15 residues. CDR1 is SGHRS, CDR2 YFSETQ, per germline. V was clipped by 3 bases and J by 4 bases; unmatched bases: 5. As DNA, the CDR3 is TGCGCCAGCAGCTCTTCAGGGACTAGCGGGTACGAGCAGTACTTC. This translates into CASSSSGTSGYEQYF.

The rearrangement uses TRBV3-1 (or the pseudogene TRBV3-2) and TRBJ1-2, with 9 positions matching TRBD1. This CDR3 is 15 amino acids long. Germline V gives CDR1 LGHDT, CDR2 YNNKEL (reference sequence). Trimming took 6 bases from V and 2 from J; bases not matched to a gene: 7. The CDR3 reads CASSVQGALNYGYTF. For the CDR3, the DNA is TGTGCCAGCAGTGTACAGGGGGCCCTCAACTATGGCTACACCTTC.